These T cell receptor beta chains were read from a single sample in a study of blood T cell repertoires in COVID-19. Here immunoSEQ multiplex PCR was the method, and the copy in TCRdb shows in-frame clones only, minus some. Here the sample spans 130,000 or so clones, 84% being singletons. The source material was PBMCs or T cells enriched from blood (not recorded which). The origin of the receptors is a woman aged 45-60 years with acute COVID-19. The CDR3 runs from the conserved cysteine through the conserved F or W. A D gene is named only where the DNA matches it firmly. Clone size is given for some rows only: seen once, a few or many times, or a class if the clone is expanded.

V gene	D gene	J gene	clone size	CDR3 protein	CDR3 DNA
TRBV5-4	.	TRBJ2-3	.	CASSLDSPDTQYF	TGTGCCAGCAGCTTGGATTCTCCAGATACGCAGTATTTT
TRBV5-6	.	TRBJ1-2	.	CASSLAGRDPNYGYTF	TGTGCCAGCAGCTTAGCGGGCAGGGACCCTAACTATGGCTACACCTTC
TRBV4-1	TRBD1	TRBJ1-5	.	CASSQYRGSQPQHF	TGCGCCAGCAGCCAATACAGGGGGAGTCAGCCCCAGCATTTT
TRBV28	.	TRBJ2-7	.	CASKSGSPNYEQYF	TGTGCCAGCAAGTCCGGGTCCCCTAACTACGAGCAGTACTTC
TRBV10-2	.	TRBJ1-1	.	CASGMGGGNTEAFF	TGCGCCAGCGGAATGGGAGGGGGGAACACTGAAGCTTTCTTT
TRBV27	.	TRBJ2-5	.	CASSALAEETQYF	TGTGCCAGCAGTGCGCTGGCGGAAGAGACCCAGTACTTC
TRBV19	.	TRBJ1-5	.	CASSLMPTAGQPQHF	TGTGCCAGTAGTTTAATGCCCACCGCGGGGCAGCCCCAGCATTTT
TRBV14	TRBD1	TRBJ2-5	.	CASSYRRTGEETQYF	TGTGCCAGCAGCTATAGAAGGACAGGGGAAGAGACCCAGTACTTC
TRBV6-1	TRBD1	TRBJ1-2	.	CASSELARRQGAGYGYTF	TGTGCCAGCAGTGAATTGGCCCGGAGACAGGGGGCAGGTTATGGCTACACCTTC
TRBV10-3	TRBD2	TRBJ2-3	.	CAISLAGGSTDTQYF	TGTGCCATCAGCCTAGCGGGAGGGAGCACAGATACGCAGTATTTT
TRBV7-9	TRBD1	TRBJ1-4	.	CASSPGKTGGGANEKLFF	TGTGCCAGCAGCCCCGGGAAAACAGGGGGCGGGGCTAATGAAAAACTGTTTTTT
TRBV19	.	TRBJ1-1	few	CASSIKGDTEAFF	TGTGCCAGTAGTATTAAAGGGGACACTGAAGCTTTCTTT
TRBV7-8	TRBD1	TRBJ2-7	few	CASSLEYSGTGRNEQYF	TGTGCCAGCAGCTTGGAGTACTCCGGGACAGGGAGAAACGAGCAGTACTTC
TRBV6-1	TRBD1	TRBJ1-1	.	CASSEYAAGGLNTEAFF	TGTGCCAGCAGTGAATACGCGGCAGGGGGCCTGAACACTGAAGCTTTCTTT
TRBV7-9	TRBD2	TRBJ2-7	.	CASMLQGAGEHNEQYF	TGTGCCAGCATGCTCCAAGGAGCGGGAGAGCATAACGAGCAGTACTTC
TRBV27	.	TRBJ2-1	.	CASSSRAFNEQFF	TGTGCCAGCTCGTCGAGGGCCTTCAATGAGCAGTTCTTC
TRBV12-3/TRBV12-4	.	TRBJ1-5	.	CASSGLAQPQHF	TGTGCCAGTTCCGGGTTGGCTCAGCCCCAGCATTTT
TRBV30	.	TRBJ2-7	few	CAWSVGAASEQYF	TGTGCCTGGAGTGTGGGGGCCGCATCCGAGCAGTACTTC
TRBV6-5	.	TRBJ1-1	.	CASSSGQLNTEAFF	TGTGCCAGCAGTTCAGGACAGTTGAACACTGAAGCTTTCTTT
TRBV5-1	.	TRBJ1-4	.	CASPQGVRVQEKLFF	TGCGCCAGCCCACAGGGTGTCAGGGTTCAGGAAAAACTGTTTTTT
TRBV7-9	.	TRBJ1-1	.	CASSLALISSVEQPVEAFF	TGTGCCAGCAGCTTAGCTCTTATAAGTAGCGTAGAGCAGCCCGTTGAAGCTTTCTTT
TRBV5-4	TRBD1	TRBJ2-7	once	CASSLWTGGVYEQYF	TGTGCCAGCAGCTTGTGGACAGGGGGCGTGTACGAGCAGTACTTC
TRBV19	TRBD2	TRBJ2-7	.	CASSIGGAGGINEQYF	TGTGCCAGTAGTATAGGAGGAGCGGGAGGGATCAACGAGCAGTACTTC
TRBV18	.	TRBJ1-1	.	CASSPLSQGNTEAFF	TGTGCCAGCTCACCCTTAAGCCAGGGGAACACTGAAGCTTTCTTT
TRBV5-1	TRBD2	TRBJ2-7	.	CASSLLAGGYEQYF	TGCGCCAGCAGCTTACTAGCGGGAGGATACGAGCAGTACTTC
TRBV7-2	.	TRBJ1-1	.	CASSLSPRGGGTEAFF	TGTGCCAGCAGCTTATCCCCAAGGGGAGGAGGCACTGAAGCTTTCTTT
TRBV6-9	TRBD2	TRBJ2-2	few	CARRLAGGIENTGELFF	TGTGCCAGGCGGCTAGCGGGAGGGATAGAGAACACCGGGGAGCTGTTTTTT
TRBV28	TRBD1	TRBJ1-5	.	CASDQGRDRAYQPQHF	TGTGCCAGCGACCAAGGTCGGGACAGGGCCTATCAGCCCCAGCATTTT
TRBV20-1	TRBD1	TRBJ2-1	.	CSASRQGATYNEQFF	TGCAGTGCTAGTCGGCAGGGGGCAACCTACAATGAGCAGTTCTTC
TRBV4-1	TRBD2	TRBJ2-3	once	CASSQDRGGRARGTDTQYF	TGCGCCAGCAGCCAAGATAGGGGCGGGAGGGCTCGGGGCACAGATACGCAGTATTTT
TRBV11-2	TRBD1	TRBJ2-2	.	CASGQGNTGELFF	TGTGCCAGCGGACAGGGGAACACCGGGGAGCTGTTTTTT
TRBV19	TRBD1	TRBJ1-1	.	CASSILNRGEGERVTEAFF	TGTGCCAGTAGTATCCTAAACAGGGGAGAGGGGGAGAGGGTCACTGAAGCTTTCTTT
TRBV4-1	TRBD2	TRBJ2-1	.	CASSHETSGAPDEQFF	TGCGCCAGCAGCCACGAGACTAGCGGGGCCCCCGATGAGCAGTTCTTC
TRBV18	TRBD2	TRBJ2-1	.	CASSPAGTLLSGSIDEQFF	TGTGCCAGCTCACCAGCAGGCACCTTACTTAGCGGGAGTATAGATGAGCAGTTCTTC
TRBV12-3/TRBV12-4	.	TRBJ1-2	.	CASSDSTGGYTF	TGTGCCAGCAGTGACTCGACCGGGGGCTACACCTTC
TRBV19	TRBD2	TRBJ2-1	.	CASSMREGSYEQFF	TGTGCCAGTAGTATGAGGGAGGGGAGCTATGAGCAGTTCTTC
TRBV3-1/TRBV3-2	.	TRBJ2-7	.	CASSQGDTWYF	TGTGCCAGCAGCCAAGGCGACACCTGGTACTTC
TRBV5-1	.	TRBJ1-1	.	CASSLGQGGIAFF	TGCGCCAGCAGCTTGGGGCAGGGAGGAATAGCTTTCTTT
TRBV5-1	TRBD1	TRBJ2-1	.	CASSPRGTGAGEQFF	TGCGCCAGCAGCCCCCGCGGGACAGGGGCAGGTGAGCAGTTCTTC
TRBV5-1	TRBD1	TRBJ1-1	.	CASSGTGGAGEAFF	TGCGCCAGCAGCGGGACAGGGGGCGCGGGTGAAGCTTTCTTT
TRBV5-4	.	TRBJ2-3	.	CASSPPSGSTDTQYF	TGTGCCAGCAGCCCACCTTCGGGGAGCACAGATACGCAGTATTTT
TRBV19	.	TRBJ1-5	.	CASSIVEGRVGQPQHF	TGTGCCAGTAGTATAGTGGAGGGGCGTGTGGGTCAGCCCCAGCATTTT
TRBV7-8	.	TRBJ2-7	.	CASSLLARGRIPYEQYF	TGTGCCAGCAGCTTATTGGCTCGGGGTAGGATACCCTACGAGCAGTACTTC
TRBV7-9	.	TRBJ2-5	.	CASSLWASARKVETQYF	TGTGCCAGCAGCTTATGGGCTAGCGCACGAAAGGTGGAGACCCAGTACTTC
TRBV5-1	TRBD2	TRBJ2-7	once	CASSYLAGSSYEQYF	TGCGCCAGCAGCTATCTAGCGGGGAGCTCCTACGAGCAGTACTTC
TRBV24-1	.	TRBJ2-2	.	CATGASNTGELFF	TGTGCCACCGGGGCTTCGAACACCGGGGAGCTGTTTTTT
TRBV19	.	TRBJ2-3	.	CASSSSPGSEITDTQYF	TGTGCCAGTAGTTCTAGTCCTGGGTCAGAAATCACAGATACGCAGTATTTT
TRBV3-1/TRBV3-2	TRBD2	TRBJ2-7	.	CASSQEGPGLKTYEQYF	TGTGCCAGCAGCCAAGAAGGTCCGGGACTAAAGACCTACGAGCAGTACTTC
TRBV27	TRBD2	TRBJ2-7	.	CASSIASGGRASNEQYF	TGTGCCAGCAGTATTGCATCGGGCGGGAGGGCTAGTAACGAGCAGTACTTC
TRBV18	.	TRBJ2-7	.	CASSPVAPGLGASYEQYF	TGTGCCAGCTCACCGGTAGCCCCAGGGTTGGGGGCCTCCTACGAGCAGTACTTC
TRBV7-3	TRBD2	TRBJ2-1	.	CASSLVPSGGTEQFF	TGTGCCAGCAGCTTAGTACCTAGCGGGGGGACTGAGCAGTTCTTC
TRBV19	TRBD1	TRBJ1-5	few	CASSPGQGGQPQHF	TGTGCCAGTAGTCCAGGACAGGGTGGACAGCCCCAGCATTTT
TRBV5-1	.	TRBJ2-1	.	CASSLGDSPADEQFF	TGCGCCAGCAGCTTGGGGGACTCCCCGGCGGATGAGCAGTTCTTC
TRBV28	.	TRBJ1-5	medium-sized	CASSLFDTRGSQHF	TGTGCCAGCAGTTTATTCGACACCCGGGGGTCCCAGCATTTT